The rows below give T cell receptor beta chains drawn from one sample of a study of blood T cell repertoires in COVID-19. The protocol was immunoSEQ multiplex PCR, while the TCRdb copy is restricted to in-frame clones and leaves out a portion. The sample consists of tens of thousands of clones, approximately 86% of them appearing once. The sample comprised peripheral blood. All receptors derive from a woman in her seventies with acute or convalescent COVID-19. Both conserved end residues are part of each CDR3. D genes are given only for firm matches. Not every row has a clone size; where given, it reads once, few, many or a size class.

clone size,D gene,J gene,V gene,CDR3 protein,CDR3 DNA
once,TRBD1,TRBJ2-5,TRBV6-1,CASSGGQEGGWETQYF,TGTGCCAGCAGTGGGGGACAGGAGGGTGGTTGGGAGACCCAGTACTTC
.,.,TRBJ1-6,TRBV7-2,CASSPDSRIDSPLHF,TGTGCCAGCAGCCCGGACAGCCGTATTGATTCACCCCTCCACTTT
.,.,TRBJ1-4,TRBV15,CATSRGGVREKLFF,TGTGCCACCAGCAGGGGGGGGGTTCGGGAAAAACTGTTTTTT
once,.,TRBJ1-3,TRBV30,CARTYGNTIYF,TGTGCCCGGACCTACGGAAACACCATATATTTT
.,TRBD2,TRBJ2-5,TRBV6-5,CASRRRAGVETQYF,TGTGCCAGCAGGCGAAGAGCGGGGGTAGAGACCCAGTACTTC
once,.,TRBJ1-4,TRBV19,CASSISTPQGGEKLFF,TGTGCCAGTAGTATATCTACTCCACAGGGCGGTGAAAAACTGTTTTTT
once,.,TRBJ2-1,TRBV6-5,CASSPSMSYNEQFF,TGTGCCAGCAGCCCGTCGATGAGCTACAATGAGCAGTTCTTC
.,TRBD2,TRBJ2-3,TRBV28,CASSLSGRADTQYF,TGTGCCAGCAGTCTCAGCGGGAGGGCCGATACGCAGTATTTT
few,TRBD1,TRBJ2-7,TRBV5-1,CASSGGQGVYEQYF,TGCGCCAGCAGCGGGGGACAGGGGGTCTACGAGCAGTACTTC
.,TRBD1,TRBJ1-2,TRBV3-1/TRBV3-2,CASSHPGQGFIYDYGYTF,TGTGCCAGCAGCCACCCGGGACAGGGGTTTATATACGACTATGGCTACACCTTC
.,TRBD2,TRBJ2-1,TRBV29-1,CSVRTSGGASYNEQFF,TGCAGCGTTAGGACTAGCGGGGGTGCATCCTACAATGAGCAGTTCTTC
.,.,TRBJ2-3,TRBV24-1,CATSGGSTDTQYF,TGTGCCACCAGTGGCGGGAGCACAGATACGCAGTATTTT
.,TRBD1,TRBJ1-1,TRBV6-5,CASKTQGRQAFF,TGTGCCAGCAAGACACAGGGGCGGCAAGCTTTCTTT
.,.,TRBJ2-2,TRBV10-1,CASRPSLTGELFF,TGCGCCAGCAGGCCTAGCCTCACCGGGGAGCTGTTTTTT
.,.,TRBJ1-1,TRBV6-5,CASNKQGANTEAFF,TGTGCCAGCAATAAACAGGGCGCGAACACTGAAGCTTTCTTT
.,.,TRBJ2-7,TRBV27,CASSRPGDDEQYF,TGTGCCAGCAGTCGACCAGGGGACGACGAGCAGTACTTC
.,.,TRBJ2-1,TRBV27,CASSLSLHNEQFF,TGTGCCAGCAGTTTATCCCTCCACAATGAGCAGTTCTTC
few,TRBD1,TRBJ1-6,TRBV2,CASHGGQFNSPLHF,TGTGCCAGTCACGGGGGACAGTTTAATTCACCCCTCCACTTT
.,.,TRBJ2-5,TRBV12-3/TRBV12-4,CASRLGQSETQYF,TGTGCCAGCAGGCTAGGACAGTCAGAGACCCAGTACTTC
.,TRBD1,TRBJ2-7,TRBV10-1,CASSGGTGRSYEQYF,TGCGCCAGCAGTGGCGGGACAGGACGATCGTACGAGCAGTACTTC
.,TRBD2,TRBJ2-1,TRBV7-9,CASSDKTSGSINNEQFF,TGTGCCAGCAGCGACAAGACTAGCGGGAGTATAAACAATGAGCAGTTCTTC
.,TRBD1,TRBJ2-7,TRBV5-6,CASSGTGTGVREQYF,TGTGCCAGCAGCGGCACTGGGACAGGGGTTCGCGAGCAGTACTTC
once,TRBD2,TRBJ2-1,TRBV4-2,CASSQVGGGVYNEQFF,TGTGCCAGCAGCCAAGTGGGCGGGGGGGTCTACAATGAGCAGTTCTTC
.,TRBD2,TRBJ2-1,TRBV3-1/TRBV3-2,CASSQEGSGIGFF,TGTGCCAGCAGCCAAGAGGGGAGCGGGATCGGGTTCTTC
many,.,TRBJ1-1,TRBV30,CAWSVGLGAFF,TGTGCCTGGAGTGTAGGCCTAGGAGCTTTCTTT
.,TRBD1,TRBJ2-1,TRBV7-2,CASSPRDSRYNEQFF,TGTGCCAGCAGCCCAAGGGACAGTCGCTACAATGAGCAGTTCTTC
.,TRBD1,TRBJ1-3,TRBV3-1/TRBV3-2,CASSQVLGQGNSGNTIYF,TGTGCCAGCAGCCAAGTTCTGGGACAGGGGAACTCTGGAAACACCATATATTTT
.,TRBD2,TRBJ2-3,TRBV2,CASSEVEGLATDTQYF,TGTGCCAGCAGTGAAGTGGAGGGACTAGCCACAGATACGCAGTATTTT
.,.,TRBJ1-6,TRBV7-3,CASSRQGGSPLHF,TGTGCCAGCAGCCGGCAGGGAGGTTCACCCCTCCACTTT
.,.,TRBJ1-1,TRBV21-1,CASSTIRRGTEAFF,TGTGCCAGCAGCACAATTCGACGGGGAACTGAAGCTTTCTTT
.,.,TRBJ2-1,TRBV7-3,CASSLDRNYNEQFF,TGTGCCAGCAGCTTAGACAGGAACTACAATGAGCAGTTCTTC
.,.,TRBJ1-5,TRBV5-1,CASSFEGVPNQPQHF,TGCGCCAGCAGCTTCGAGGGCGTCCCTAATCAGCCCCAGCATTTT
.,TRBD2,TRBJ2-5,TRBV6-6,CASSLAGSPETQYF,TGTGCCAGCAGTCTAGCGGGGTCCCCAGAGACCCAGTACTTC
.,.,TRBJ2-1,TRBV11-2,CASSLTGTTLSSYNEQFF,TGTGCCAGCAGCTTAACCGGGACAACTTTGAGCTCCTACAATGAGCAGTTCTTC
.,.,TRBJ2-1,TRBV6-1,CASSEAPGTYNEQFF,TGTGCCAGCAGTGAAGCGCCGGGAACGTACAATGAGCAGTTCTTC
.,.,TRBJ1-1,TRBV28,CASSLQGRAEAFF,TGTGCCAGCAGTTTACAGGGTCGGGCTGAAGCTTTCTTT
.,.,TRBJ1-4,TRBV28,CASSPPGREKLFF,TGTGCCAGCAGTCCCCCGGGTCGGGAAAAACTGTTTTTT